One and the same sample provided the 12 T cell receptor beta chains below, sequenced in a study of monozygotic twins with inflammatory bowel disease. TCRdb reprocessed the 5' RACE reads and keeps a single row for each CDR3 protein, giving no DNA. Its listing shows 150,000 to 200,000 distinct CDR3 sequences. The specimen was blood. The receptors come from a human donor with ulcerative colitis or Crohn's disease, or a healthy co-twin of an affected twin (not recorded which).

The rearrangement links TRBV14 to TRBJ1-5. The length of the CDR3 is 18 residues. Germline CDR1 SGHDN, CDR2 FVKESK. CDR3: CASSQVSGSGSGNQPQHF.

The J gene is TRBJ2-5, the V gene TRBV4-1; TCRdb's D call, TRBD1, is unchecked because there is no DNA. The CDR3 extends over 14 amino acids. Germline V CDR1 and CDR2: MGHRA, YSYEKL. The CDR3 region is CASSQGDSQETQYF.

The chain has TRBV6-1 and TRBJ2-6. The CDR3 spans 14 residues. Germline V gene sequence: CDR1 MNHNS, CDR2 SASEGT. The CDR3: CASSEAGGANVLTF.

The chain joins TRBV6-1 to TRBJ1-5; TCRdb selects TRBD1, and the lack of DNA leaves this call unchecked. The germline CDR1 and CDR2 sequences are MNHNS and SASEGT. This CDR3 is 15 amino acids long. This CDR3 reads CASSELSLGGQLQHF.

The chain uses TRBV28 and TRBJ2-3. CDR1 and CDR2 from the germline V gene are MDHEN and SYDVKM. This CDR3 has 12 amino acids. Here the CDR3 reads CASSSPTDMQYF.

The chain carries TRBV10-3 and TRBJ2-7; TCRdb lists TRBD2, though no DNA is available to test this call. Germline V CDR1 and CDR2: ENHRY, SYGVKD. This CDR3 is built from 16 residues. The chain's CDR3 is CAISESSASGSYEQYF.

This rearrangement joins TRBV27 to TRBJ2-1; TCRdb returns TRBD2, unconfirmable since there is no DNA. This CDR3 spans 11 amino acids. The germline V gene encodes CDR1 MNHEY and CDR2 SMNVEV (reference sequence). The CDR3 reads CAGRLGGQQFF.

The CDR3 reads CSARGTGTGGLEQFF. V usage is TRBV20-1 and J usage is TRBJ2-1; TCRdb names TRBD1, which stays unverified in the absence of DNA. Germline loops: CDR1 DFQATT, CDR2 SNEGSKA (reference sequence). This CDR3 comprises 15 residues.

The chain has TRBV24-1 and TRBJ2-2; TCRdb's D call, TRBD1, is unchecked because there is no DNA. This CDR3 spans 15 amino acids. Germline values: CDR1 KGHDR, CDR2 SFDVKD. The CDR3 loop reads CATSERARGTGELFF.

This chain uses TRBV7-2 with TRBJ2-3; TCRdb's D gene call, TRBD2, goes unchecked for lack of DNA. The CDR3 contains 14 residues. Germline CDR1 reads SGHTA; CDR2 reads FQGNSA. CDR3 in amino acids: CASSLQSGTDTQYF.

The chain links TRBV6-4 to TRBJ1-1; TCRdb's D call of TRBD1 is untestable without DNA. Germline CDR1 and CDR2: MRHNA and SNTAGT. This CDR3 spans 13 amino acids. CDR3 amino acids: CASSHTGATEAFF.

V gene TRBV28 combines with J gene TRBJ2-1; the D gene TCRdb calls, TRBD1, cannot be checked with no DNA. The CDR3 runs 14 residues. The V gene's germline CDR1 is MDHEN and CDR2 SYDVKM. CDR3 sequence: CASSHYRGYNEQFF.